The entry that follows covers one TCR beta chain sequence. The specificity of this receptor is unknown. Base-call qualities are not available, and no considerably larger clone is one nucleotide away. This entry belongs to a study of chemoradiotherapy in HPV16-positive cancers (dated by TCRdb to between 2021 and 2022). Context from the whole study: Functional T-cell assays on cells from a couple of HPV16-positive patients defined candidate HPV-specific T-cell clones and common TCR motifs. The study set out to ask whether T-cell immunity against the HPV oncoproteins E6 and E7 changes over the course of chemoradiotherapy and whether that immunity affects survival. Next, the candidate HPV-specific TCRs and motifs were followed in TCR repertoires from about 90 patients with HPV-related cancers.

Because repertoires were sampled repeatedly during chemoradiotherapy, clonal expansion in the tumor microenvironment could be followed. The V end loses 6 bases and the J end loses 7 bases, and a stretch of 18 bases separates them. From a lookup of the germline V gene, CDR1 and CDR2 are SNHLY and FYNNEI. The CDR3, cysteine through phenylalanine, is 14 amino acids long. Kept here is only the CDR3 DNA, which spans 42 bases and is read in frame from base 1. Library method: the immunoSEQ multiplex PCR assay. TCRdb limited this immuneACCESS table to in-frame rearrangements with V and J called. A share of clones is missing; checked studies link under half to unresolved V genes, and the rest is unexplained. This sample lists about 12,000 clones; around 86% were detected once. Roughly 6.1% of the sample rests with the top ten. What the research found in general, with its limitations: Expansion of candidate HPV-specific clones and E7-related TCR motifs was observed in the tumor microenvironment during treatment, whereas no such expansion was observed for non-HPV-specific T cells. Among HPV16-positive patients, expansion of HPV-responsive T cells during chemoradiotherapy was associated with better recurrence-free survival. The survival association was reported for HPV16-positive patients, and the functional definition of HPV-specific T cells was derived from only two HPV16-positive patients.

The source was blood, collected from a patient who underwent chemoradiotherapy. This chain joins TRBV2 to TRBJ1-1; no D gene is confidently identified. The clonotype originates from a human donor with HPV-associated anogenital cancer. The CDR3 protein: CASRRLSAAFEAFF. The DNA sequence is TGTGCCAGCAGAAGATTGTCCGCAGCGTTTGAAGCTTTCTTT.